Listed here are 23 T cell receptor beta chains from one sample, sequenced in a study of T cells in Graves' hyperthyroidism and ophthalmopathy. TCR beta CDR3 region amplification was performed from RNA transcripts. Using the HTBI primer set, a first-round RT-PCR was run on the TCR CDR3. TCRdb re-called the multiplex PCR reads with MiXCR, one entry per CDR3 protein. The sample holds about 280,000 distinct CDR3 sequences, less than 30% seen once. Input material: blood. The receptors here all came from a man aged 40-49 years with Graves' hyperthyroidism that later progressed to Graves' ophthalmopathy.

This clonotype was counted many times. The V and J genes are TRBV2 and TRBJ1-1; maybe TRBD1 (6 bases). Germline V gene lookup returns CDR1 SNHLY and CDR2 FYNNEI. This CDR3 is 14 amino acids long. The V gene lost 8 bases and the J gene lost 0 bases, with 13 bases spanning the gap. CDR3 sequence: CASEEQGLNTEAFF. CDR3 in DNA: TGTGCCAGCGAAGAACAGGGATTGAACACTGAAGCTTTCTTT.

The chain recombines TRBV12-3 or TRBV12-4 with TRBJ1-2; 9 nucleotides match TRBD1. V was clipped by 10 bases and J by 2 bases; unmatched bases: 5. The CDR3 has 13 residues. The CDR3 here is CATRDRDNYGYTF. CDR3 sequence (DNA): TGTGCCACCAGGGACAGGGACAACTATGGCTACACCTTC.

This clonotype has at least ten counts. The CDR3 here is CASSYSGAGETQYF. In nucleotides, the CDR3 is TGTGCCAGCAGTTACAGTGGGGCTGGCGAGACCCAGTACTTC. The chain uses TRBV6-5 and TRBJ2-5, with D tentatively TRBD1 (5 bases). The V and J ends lost 2 bases and 5 bases respectively, with 12 bases between them. CDR1 and CDR2 (germline): MNHEY, SVGAGI. This CDR3 is built from 14 residues.

The chain joins TRBV18 to TRBJ1-1; D is unclear. The length of the CDR3 is 13 residues. The V end was cut by 1 base, the J end by 3 bases, with 6 bases between. The germline gives CDR1 KGHSH, CDR2 LQKENI. This CDR3 reads CASSPQTYTEAFF. As DNA, the CDR3 is TGTGCCAGCTCACCACAGACCTACACTGAAGCTTTCTTT. The full variable domain, completed using reference TRBV18 and TRBJ1-1, is NAGVMQNPRHLVRRRGQEARLRCSPMKGHSHVYWYRQLPEEGLKFMVYLQKENIIDESGMPKERFSAEFPKEGPSILRIQQVVRGDSAAYFCASSPQTYTEAFFGQGTRLTVV.

This clonotype was recorded at least ten times. The chain recombines TRBV6-5 with TRBJ1-5, with 10 bases that match TRBD1. Germline loops: CDR1 MNHEY, CDR2 SVGAGI. The CDR3 loop spans 13 amino acids. Trimming removed 11 bases from V and 6 bases from J; junction bases left unmatched: 7. The chain's CDR3 is CAGRGQGGQPQHF. The DNA of the CDR3 is TGTGCCGGCCGCGGACAGGGGGGTCAGCCCCAGCATTTT.

This clonotype was counted at least ten times. The CDR3 spells CASSFEAGAPGELFF. The DNA for the CDR3 is TGTGCCAGCAGTTTCGAAGCGGGAGCGCCCGGGGAGCTGTTTTTT. This chain uses TRBV28 with TRBJ2-2; 8 positions agree with TRBD2. The CDR3 is 15 amino acids. Germline lookup yields CDR1 MDHEN and CDR2 SYDVKM. V was clipped by 3 bases and J by 6 bases; unmatched bases: 6.

Many counts were recorded for this clonotype. The V gene is TRBV12-3 or TRBV12-4, the J gene TRBJ1-5; no clear D gene. The CDR3 is 14 amino acids. Between the trimmed V and J ends, which lost 6 bases and 5 bases, there was a span of 14 bases. Here the CDR3 DNA reads TGTGCCAGCAGCATGGGCAGGCTTTATCAGCCCCAGCATTTT. It yields the protein CASSMGRLYQPQHF.

This clonotype was counted only a few times. J is TRBJ2-7 and V is TRBV5-1; perhaps TRBD1 as D (5 bases). The V and J ends lost 5 bases and 5 bases respectively, with 14 bases between them. The CDR3 consists of 13 residues. Per germline, CDR1 SGHRS and CDR2 YFSETQ. CDR3 region: CASSPDSIDEQYF. The CDR3 DNA follows: TGCGCCAGCAGTCCCGACAGCATCGACGAGCAGTACTTC.

This clonotype was counted ten times or more. The gene calls are TRBV11-1 and TRBJ2-2; D possibly corresponds to TRBD2 (5 bases). Per the germline V gene, CDR1 is SGHAT and CDR2 is FQDESV (reference sequence). This CDR3 has 16 residues. V was trimmed by 3 bases and J by 6 bases, leaving 17 bases between them. The CDR3 coding sequence is TGTGCCAGCAGCTTCCCGCGTCCGGGGAGAGCCGGGGAGCTGTTTTTT. This sequence encodes CASSFPRPGRAGELFF.

V usage is TRBV10-3 and J usage is TRBJ2-7; 13 bases line up with TRBD2. Germline V gives CDR1 ENHRY, CDR2 SYGVKD. The CDR3 loop spans 18 amino acids. Trimming removed 0 bases from V and 3 bases from J; junction bases left unmatched: 8. The CDR3, as DNA: TGTGCCATCAGTGAGTCGATCTTCGGACTAGCGGGAGTCTACGAGCAGTACTTC. Encoded protein: CAISESIFGLAGVYEQYF.

This clonotype was seen many times. This chain's CDR3 is CASSLVPAGYSTGELFF. The CDR3 DNA is TGCGCCAGCAGCTTAGTCCCAGCGGGGTACTCCACCGGGGAGCTGTTTTTT. The gene calls are TRBV5-1 and TRBJ2-2, with 7 nucleotides matching TRBD2. V shed 2 bases and J 4 bases; nucleotides not matched to a gene: 11. This CDR3 comprises 17 residues. CDR1 and CDR2 (germline): SGHRS, YFSETQ.

In its sample, this clonotype was seen many times. The chain recombines TRBV19 with TRBJ2-1; 10 nucleotides match TRBD2. This CDR3 comprises 18 residues. CDR1 is LNHDA, CDR2 SQIVND, per germline (reference sequence). Unmatched junction bases numbered 10, after V lost 3 bases and J lost 2 bases. CDR3 nucleotides: TGTGCCAGTAGTATCCAGCGACAGAGCGGGAGGGCCTACAATGAGCAGTTCTTC. Protein: CASSIQRQSGRAYNEQFF. Full variable domain (outside the CDR3, taken from reference TRBV19 and TRBJ2-1): DGGITQSPKYLFRKEGQNVTLSCEQNLNHDAMYWYRQDPGQGLRLIYYSQIVNDFQKGDIAEGYSVSREKKESFPLTVTSAQKNPTAFYLCASSIQRQSGRAYNEQFFGPGTRLTVL.

This clonotype was seen repeatedly, ten times or more. The chain combines TRBV10-1 with TRBJ1-3, with 7 positions matching TRBD1. The germline V gene has CDR1 WNHNN and CDR2 SYGVQD (reference sequence). This CDR3 region has 14 residues. The V and J ends lost 8 bases and 0 bases, in that order; junction bases with no gene match: 4. Here the CDR3 reads CASRDSLSGNTIYF. The CDR3 DNA reads as TGCGCCAGCCGGGACAGTCTCTCTGGAAACACCATATATTTT.

This chain links TRBV11-2 with TRBJ2-7; D not resolved. Germline CDR1 SGHAT, CDR2 FQNNGV. With 3 bases removed from V and 3 bases from J, the gap between germline ends came to 12 bases. The CDR3 loop spans 14 amino acids. The CDR3 spells CASSFTHDDYEQYF. CDR3 in DNA: TGTGCCAGCAGCTTTACCCACGATGACTACGAGCAGTACTTC.

The gene calls are TRBV20-1 and TRBJ1-2, with 8 bases identical to TRBD1. The CDR3 spans 13 residues. Germline trimming cut 6 bases from V and 9 bases from J; bases unmatched to any gene: 12. Per the germline V gene, CDR1 is DFQATT and CDR2 is SNEGSKA (reference sequence). Here the CDR3 DNA reads TGCAGTGCCGAGAGGACAGGGACTATGAGCTACACCTTC. It is translated as CSAERTGTMSYTF.

This clonotype showed up many times. The V and J genes are TRBV3-1 and TRBJ1-2, with a possible D match to TRBD1 (6 bases). The ends were cut back, 7 bases at V and 0 bases at J, with 15 bases in the middle. Germline V gene lookup returns CDR1 LGHDT and CDR2 YNNKEL (reference sequence). CDR3 length: 15 amino acids. The CDR3 loop is CASNAGANPNYGYTF. The CDR3 bases are TGTGCCAGCAACGCAGGGGCTAACCCTAACTATGGCTACACCTTC.

Points on this clonotype: As the CDR3 is not closed by the conserved phenylalanine or tryptophan, this likely results from a read error. The V and J genes are TRBV19 and TRBJ1-3, with 7 bases that match TRBD1. The germline V gene has CDR1 LNHDA and CDR2 SQIVND (reference sequence). Trimming at V came to 11 bases and at J to 0 bases, leaving 13 bases not matched to a gene. The CDR3 is 16 amino acids. CDR3 region: CAGKPGQRISGNTIYS. CDR3 nucleotide sequence: TGTGCCGGTAAACCGGGACAGCGCATCTCTGGAAACACCATATATTCT.

This rearrangement joins TRBV28 to TRBJ2-5, with 7 bases that match TRBD1. The CDR3 covers 13 residues. With 8 bases clipped from V and 4 bases from J, the junction kept 7 bases outside the gene matches. The germline gives CDR1 MDHEN, CDR2 SYDVKM. The CDR3 sequence is CASQPDRAETQYF. CDR3 bases: TGTGCCAGCCAGCCTGACAGGGCAGAGACCCAGTACTTC. The full variable domain, with the rest looked up from reference TRBV28 and TRBJ2-5, is DVKVTQSSRYLVKRTGEKVFLECVQDMDHENMFWYRQDPGLGLRLIYFSYDVKMKEKGDIPEGYSVSREKKERFSLILESASTNQTSMYLCASQPDRAETQYFGPGTRLLVL.

The gene calls are TRBV20-1 and TRBJ2-7; D uncertain. V shed 3 bases and J shed 2 bases, with 11 bases lying between them. The germline gives CDR1 DFQATT, CDR2 SNEGSKA (reference sequence). This CDR3 spans 13 amino acids. The CDR3 sequence is CSASINSPYEQYF. The DNA for the CDR3 is TGCAGTGCTAGTATAAACTCGCCCTACGAGCAGTACTTC.

This clonotype was recorded many times. This chain joins TRBV30 and TRBJ1-1; 8 bases match TRBD1. The CDR3 is made up of 13 amino acids. The trim removed 4 bases at V and 4 bases at J, leaving 5 bases unmatched. Germline CDR1 reads GTSNPN; CDR2 reads SVGIG (reference sequence). CDR3 DNA sequence: TGTGCCTGGAAACGGGACAGGTTCACTGAAGCTTTCTTT. Protein: CAWKRDRFTEAFF.

This clonotype was seen repeatedly, ten times or more. The chain recombines TRBV30 with TRBJ2-5; 9 bases fit TRBD1. Germline loops: CDR1 GTSNPN, CDR2 SVGIG (reference sequence). CDR3 length equals 15 residues. The V and J ends lost 3 bases and 5 bases, in that order; junction bases with no gene match: 10. CDR3 coding DNA: TGTGCCTGGAGCGCCAGGACAGGGGTTTACGAGACCCAGTACTTC. Protein product: CAWSARTGVYETQYF.

The chain recombines TRBV12-5 with TRBJ1-1; D ambiguous. Per the germline V gene, CDR1 is LGHNT and CDR2 is FRNRAP. This CDR3 is 12 amino acids long. Deletions cut 8 bases from V and 1 base from J, with 8 bases between. The CDR3 region is CASKPQNTEAFF. The CDR3 DNA is TGTGCTAGTAAACCCCAGAACACTGAAGCTTTCTTT.

Here the CDR3 DNA reads TGTGCCAGCAGTCCGGGACAGTTTGATAGCACTGAAGCTTTCTTT. Encoded protein: CASSPGQFDSTEAFF. The genes are TRBV6-4 and TRBJ1-1; 7 nucleotides line up with TRBD1. The CDR3 spans 15 residues. Looked up from germline, CDR1 is MRHNA and CDR2 is SNTAGT. Trimming at V came to 5 bases and at J to 4 bases, leaving 10 bases not matched to a gene.